This is a list of T cell receptor beta chains from one sample in a study of cytomegalovirus exposure and HLA in healthy donors. Using immunoSEQ multiplex PCR, the repertoire was profiled, and TCRdb retains in-frame clones only, with some absent. The table includes 140,000 to 150,000 clones, roughly 78% detected once. Sequenced material: PBMCs. Source of these receptors: a man in his forties in good health and CMV-seropositive. Each CDR3 is given with its conserved first and last residue. Fields, in order: V gene, J gene, CDR3 protein.

v_gene: TRBV11-3; j_gene: TRBJ2-7; CDR3aa: CASSFSGQFYEQYF
v_gene: TRBV11-3; j_gene: TRBJ2-6; CDR3aa: CASSQDSPSGANVLTF
v_gene: TRBV19; j_gene: TRBJ1-4; CDR3aa: CASSIGTGDEKLFF
v_gene: TRBV11-2; j_gene: TRBJ2-5; CDR3aa: CASSASGTRRETQYF
v_gene: TRBV5-6; j_gene: TRBJ2-1; CDR3aa: CASSLPTGANEQFF
v_gene: TRBV5-4; j_gene: TRBJ1-6; CDR3aa: CASSLSSGQIYSPLHF
v_gene: TRBV11-3; j_gene: TRBJ1-1; CDR3aa: CASSLGGTRGNTEAFF
v_gene: TRBV28; j_gene: TRBJ1-1; CDR3aa: CASGKGQEAVEAFF
v_gene: TRBV7-6; j_gene: TRBJ2-5; CDR3aa: CASSSHRQETQYF
v_gene: TRBV19; j_gene: TRBJ1-5; CDR3aa: CASSRGTGQGNQPQHF
v_gene: TRBV14; j_gene: TRBJ2-6; CDR3aa: CASSPLPVAGANVLTF
v_gene: TRBV25-1; j_gene: TRBJ2-7; CDR3aa: CASRGGGPYEQYF
v_gene: TRBV7-9; j_gene: TRBJ1-2; CDR3aa: CSSSLTVGVIITF
v_gene: TRBV5-4; j_gene: TRBJ1-2; CDR3aa: CASSLGTGVFGYTF
v_gene: TRBV14; j_gene: TRBJ2-2; CDR3aa: CASSSRDRGGTGELFF
v_gene: TRBV6-5; j_gene: TRBJ1-4; CDR3aa: CASTPDREGEKLFF
v_gene: TRBV6-5; j_gene: TRBJ1-2; CDR3aa: CASGLGGAQSYTF
v_gene: TRBV7-2; j_gene: TRBJ2-5; CDR3aa: CASSLSGSQETQYF
v_gene: TRBV28; j_gene: TRBJ2-3; CDR3aa: CASSPHAGTSGKSTDTQYF
v_gene: TRBV6-1; j_gene: TRBJ1-1; CDR3aa: CASSYPDRAEAFF
v_gene: TRBV27; j_gene: TRBJ2-7; CDR3aa: CASSLFGGAWDEQYF
v_gene: TRBV5-1; j_gene: TRBJ1-2; CDR3aa: CASSQLQGANYGYTF
v_gene: TRBV9; j_gene: TRBJ1-4; CDR3aa: CASSVGGTESGKLFF
v_gene: TRBV29-1; j_gene: TRBJ1-2; CDR3aa: CSVGSRQVFSYGYTF